The TCR beta chain described here comes from a study of blood T cell repertoires in COVID-19. Background on the study: The origin of the acute and convalescent COVID-19 samples was the United States, Italy and Spain. T cells, B-cell-depleted T cells, or PBMCs supplied cDNA or gDNA.

The method was immunoSEQ multiplex PCR; TCRdb's version includes in-frame clones alone and lacks a portion of them. The sample has around 270,000 clones; about 88% are singletons. Trimming pared 3 bases from V and 2 bases from J, leaving 13 bases between. The germline V gene encodes CDR1 ENHRY and CDR2 SYGVKD. This CDR3 region has 15 residues. Sequenced input: peripheral blood. The TCR comes from a man between 60 and 75 years old who had recovered from COVID-19. The chain has TRBV10-3 and TRBJ1-2; no reliable D call. This chain's CDR3 is CAISDPTAGNYGYTF. The CDR3 nucleotides read TGTGCCATCAGTGACCCTACAGCCGGCAACTATGGCTACACCTTC.